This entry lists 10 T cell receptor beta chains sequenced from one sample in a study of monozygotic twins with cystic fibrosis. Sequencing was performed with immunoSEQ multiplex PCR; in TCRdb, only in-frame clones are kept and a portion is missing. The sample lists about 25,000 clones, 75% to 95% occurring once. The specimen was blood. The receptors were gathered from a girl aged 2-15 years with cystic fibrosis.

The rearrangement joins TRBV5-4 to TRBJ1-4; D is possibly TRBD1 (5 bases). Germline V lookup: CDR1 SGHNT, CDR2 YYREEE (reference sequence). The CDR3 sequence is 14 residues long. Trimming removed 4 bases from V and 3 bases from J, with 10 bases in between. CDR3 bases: TGTGCCAGCAGCGGCCGGGGGGCTAATGAAAAACTGTTTTTT. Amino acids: CASSGRGANEKLFF.

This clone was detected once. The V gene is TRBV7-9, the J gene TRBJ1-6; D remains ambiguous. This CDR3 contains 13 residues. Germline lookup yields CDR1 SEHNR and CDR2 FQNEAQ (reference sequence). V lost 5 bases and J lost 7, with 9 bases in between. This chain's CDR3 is CASSLEVNSPLHF. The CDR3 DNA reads TGTGCCAGCAGCCTAGAAGTCAATTCACCCCTCCACTTT.

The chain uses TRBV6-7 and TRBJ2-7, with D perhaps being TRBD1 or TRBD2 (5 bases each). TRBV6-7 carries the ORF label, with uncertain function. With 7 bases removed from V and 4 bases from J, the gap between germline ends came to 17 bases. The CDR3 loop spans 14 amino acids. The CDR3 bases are TGTGCCAGCAAGCCCGGGGACCGCAATTACGAGCAGTACTTC. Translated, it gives CASKPGDRNYEQYF.

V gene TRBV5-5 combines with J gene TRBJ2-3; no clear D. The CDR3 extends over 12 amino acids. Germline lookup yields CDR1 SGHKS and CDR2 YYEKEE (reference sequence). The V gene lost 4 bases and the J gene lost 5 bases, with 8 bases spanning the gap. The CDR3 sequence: CASSGQVDTQYF. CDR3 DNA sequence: TGTGCCAGCAGCGGGCAGGTAGATACGCAGTATTTT.

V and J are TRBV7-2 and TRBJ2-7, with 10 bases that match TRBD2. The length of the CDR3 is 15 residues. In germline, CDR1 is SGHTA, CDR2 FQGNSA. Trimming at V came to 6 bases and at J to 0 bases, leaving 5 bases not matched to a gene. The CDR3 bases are TGTGCCAGCAGACCAGCGGGGGGGCTCTCCTACGAGCAGTACTTC. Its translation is CASRPAGGLSYEQYF.

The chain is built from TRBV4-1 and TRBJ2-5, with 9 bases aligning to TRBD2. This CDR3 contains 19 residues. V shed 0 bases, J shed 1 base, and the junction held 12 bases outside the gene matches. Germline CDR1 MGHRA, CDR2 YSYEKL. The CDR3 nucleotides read TGCGCCAGCAGCCAAGACCCTTTAGGGGGTAGCGGGGGCCAAGAGACCCAGTACTTC. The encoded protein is CASSQDPLGGSGGQETQYF.

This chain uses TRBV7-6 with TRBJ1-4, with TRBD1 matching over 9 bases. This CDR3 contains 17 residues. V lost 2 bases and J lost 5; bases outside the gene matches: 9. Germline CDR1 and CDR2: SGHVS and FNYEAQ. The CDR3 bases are TGTGCCAGCAGCTTATGGGACAGGGTGGACCCCAATGAAAAACTGTTTTTT. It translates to CASSLWDRVDPNEKLFF.

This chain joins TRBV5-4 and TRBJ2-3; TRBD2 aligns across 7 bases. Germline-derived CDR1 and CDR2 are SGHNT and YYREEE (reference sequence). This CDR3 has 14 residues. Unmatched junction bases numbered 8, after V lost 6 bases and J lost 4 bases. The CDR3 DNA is TGTGCCAGCAACGACCTGGGAGGGCCAGATACGCAGTATTTT. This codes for CASNDLGGPDTQYF.

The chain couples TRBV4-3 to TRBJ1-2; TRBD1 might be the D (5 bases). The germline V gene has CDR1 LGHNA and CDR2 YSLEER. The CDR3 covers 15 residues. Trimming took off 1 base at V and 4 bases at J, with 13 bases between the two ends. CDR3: CASSQVFRGGYGYTF. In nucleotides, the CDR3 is TGCGCCAGCAGCCAAGTCTTTAGGGGCGGCTATGGCTACACCTTC.

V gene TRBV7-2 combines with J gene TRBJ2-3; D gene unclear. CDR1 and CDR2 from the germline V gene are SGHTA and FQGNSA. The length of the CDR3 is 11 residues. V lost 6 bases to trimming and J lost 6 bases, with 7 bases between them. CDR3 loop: CASSSADTQYF. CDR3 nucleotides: TGTGCCAGCAGTTCTGCGGATACGCAGTATTTT.